This record covers a single T cell receptor beta chain. Its antigen specificity is not known. Base-call qualities are not available, and no considerably larger clone is one nucleotide away. The entry originates in a study of PD-1 blockade in classical Hodgkin lymphoma (dated by TCRdb to 2020 to 2021). About the investigation overall: Nivolumab dosing was 3 mg/kg intravenously every 2 weeks, continuing until either disease progression or unacceptable toxicity. The study used CyTOF and TCR beta sequencing to define a peripheral blood immune signature of response to PD-1 blockade in classical Hodgkin lymphoma. Overall study results and their limits: Lower diversity was seen in patients whose nivolumab began less than 1 year after ASCT, and these patients were left out of later analyses so that immune reconstitution would not confound the results. By C4D1, a significant rise was seen in CD4+ TCR diversity but not in CD8+ TCR diversity (p=0.0027 vs p=0.16), and the rise was most apparent among complete responders (p=0.02). Trial patients achieving complete response had baseline diversity similar to newly diagnosed patients, whereas partial responders and progressors had significantly lower diversity. Baseline TCR diversity was reported as lower in newly diagnosed patients than in healthy donors, and lower still in relapsed/refractory patients. The study was restricted to a single clinical trial cohort, and the causes of repertoire differences, possibly disease activity or prior therapy, were left undefined.

The CDR3 contains 16 residues, cysteine and phenylalanine counted. The retained sequence is limited to the CDR3, 48 bases, with the frame set at the first base. Per the germline V gene (reference sequence), MNHNY is the CDR1 and SVGAGI is the CDR2. The junction carries 9 bases between V and J, which are trimmed by 0 bases and 0 bases respectively. The Qiagen DNeasy kit was used to extract genomic DNA both from unsorted PBMCs and from the negatively selected CD4+ and CD8+ fractions. TCR beta CDR3 regions were subjected to amplification by immunoSEQ multiplex PCR with primers that anneal to V and J segments. A synthetic immune receptor repertoire was used to minimize amplification bias, and any remaining bias was removed computationally after sequencing. As for the original processing: Repertoire diversity was quantified as the Shannon entropy index using custom Python scripts. Unsorted, CD4+ and CD8+ repertoires were analyzed separately, except for combined analyses in which CD4+ and CD8+ sequences were merged in silico. A clone counted as expanded when the clone's frequency after treatment rose at least 2-fold relative to C1D1, and clones undetected at baseline were given a pseudocount of 0.5. Singleton clones were defined as clones with 0 or 1 copy at C1D1, and non-singleton clones were defined as clones with 2 or more copies. Clones expanded in unsorted samples were assigned a CD4+, CD8+ or unknown annotation through matching of protein sequences in sorted samples from the same patient. Wilcoxon tests on paired samples were used to test changes in diversity from C1D1 to C4D1. Drawn from immuneACCESS, this table holds only the in-frame rearrangements with V and J called that TCRdb kept. Clones are partly lost; checked studies trace under half to an unresolved V gene and leave the rest unexplained. D and trimming were read from the DNA, whereas the V and J calls and clone size are those reported in that table. Recorded for this sample are around 8,600 clones; more than 65% of them occurred a single time. Jointly, the top ten make up 9.5% to 13% of the sample.

The time point tag for this specimen amounts to: cycle 1 day 1 (C1D1), immediately before nivolumab initiation. Every trial patient had relapsed after autologous stem cell transplantation, and cohorts A, B and C differed in prior brentuximab vedotin exposure. CD4+ T cells were purified from thawed PBMCs by magnetic negative selection with a Miltenyi CD4+ T cell isolation kit. The trial cohort comprised fewer than 65 patients with relapsed/refractory classical Hodgkin lymphoma whose best overall responses were complete response, partial response or progressive disease. In the multi-cohort phase II CheckMate 205 trial, trial patients received single-agent nivolumab. An independent review committee assessed best overall response by applying the 2007 International Working Group response criteria. Trial PBMCs were collected immediately before nivolumab initiation (C1D1) and during therapy at cycle 2 day 1 and cycle 4 day 1. Peripheral blood was collected in 8 mL Vacutainer Cell Preparation Tubes, from which PBMCs were isolated by centrifugation and then cryopreserved. Purified CD4+ and CD8+ fractions were prepared only for cases with an additional available PBMC sample. Magnetically labelled cells were depleted on LS columns in a quadroMACS separator, and the flow-through was collected as the purified fraction.

The clonotype comes from a human donor with classical Hodgkin lymphoma. The rearranged chain carries TRBV6-6 and TRBJ1-5; there is no confident call for the D gene. Sequencing was performed on CD4+ T cells from blood, taken at baseline. Here the CDR3 is given as CASSYSRQYSNQPQHF. The nucleotides read TGTGCCAGCAGTTACTCGAGGCAGTATAGCAATCAGCCCCAGCATTTT.